Detailed here is one TCR beta chain. Antigen: not known. The CDR3 is 14 amino acids. J lost 12 bases, V lost 8 bases, and 13 bases had no gene match. Germline CDR1 MNHNS, CDR2 SASEGT. TCRdb used MiXCR to reprocess the reads, holding one entry per CDR3 protein. The sample has approximately 600,000 distinct CDR3 sequences, under 45% seen once. This entry comes from a study of T cell repertoires in cytomegalovirus infection. This TCR came from a human donor in good health (CMV status not recorded). Some clones in this sample may be carry-over from other donors' samples. The sequences come from cultured PBMCs, collected from culture after CMV antigen stimulation. The J gene is TRBJ2-6, the V gene TRBV6-1; 7 nucleotides line up with TRBD1. CDR3 residues: CASPLNRDSSVLTF. The DNA of the CDR3 is TGTGCCAGCCCTCTCAACCGGGACAGCAGCGTCCTGACTTTC.